Shown below are 29 T cell receptor beta chains from a single sample sequenced in a study of T cell responses to AZD1222 COVID-19 vaccine (dated by TCRdb to about 2021). This sample's time point label indicates: baseline before first vaccination. The library was produced with the immunoSEQ multiplex PCR assay. TCRdb holds this immuneACCESS table with in-frame rearrangements only. Some clones are missing; in checked studies, unresolved V genes explain under half, and the rest has no known cause. The sample table contains approximately 90,000 clones; only one count was recorded for 90% to 95% of them. In total, the top ten clones hold 12% of the sample. The starting material was peripheral blood, obtained on day 0 of AZD1222 vaccination. Receptors were obtained from an adult in good health.

The V call is TRBV19, the J call TRBJ1-5; a possible D gene is TRBD1 (5 bases). This CDR3 is 14 amino acids long. Germline lookup yields CDR1 LNHDA and CDR2 SQIVND (reference sequence). V dropped 6 bases and J dropped 3 bases, with 12 bases sitting between them. Written as DNA, the CDR3 is TGTGCCAGTAGGGTCCTAGGGGACAATCAGCCCCAGCATTTT. Protein sequence: CASRVLGDNQPQHF.

The genes are TRBV5-4 and TRBJ2-1, with TRBD1 identical over 8 bases. Germline CDR1 SGHNT, CDR2 YYREEE (reference sequence). The length of the CDR3 is 11 residues. The V segment lost 7 bases and the J segment 9 bases; nucleotides outside the gene matches: 3. Here the CDR3 reads CASATGGEQFF. The CDR3 bases are TGTGCCAGCGCCACAGGGGGTGAGCAGTTCTTC.

The J gene is TRBJ1-3, the V gene TRBV28, with D perhaps matching TRBD1 (5 bases). Germline V lookup: CDR1 MDHEN, CDR2 SYDVKM. This CDR3 comprises 12 residues. Trimming took off 5 bases at V and 4 bases at J, with 6 bases between the two ends. The DNA for the CDR3 is TGTGCCAGCAGTAGGACAGGAAACACCATATATTTT. Translating it yields CASSRTGNTIYF.

This chain links TRBV5-5 with TRBJ2-7, with D possibly called TRBD1 or TRBD2 (5 bases each). The CDR3 consists of 12 residues. Germline V gene lookup returns CDR1 SGHKS and CDR2 YYEKEE (reference sequence). With 4 bases removed from V and 4 bases from J, the gap between germline ends came to 9 bases. The CDR3 DNA follows: TGTGCCAGCAGCGGGACCTTATACGAGCAGTACTTC. Translation gives CASSGTLYEQYF.

V gene TRBV29-1 combines with J gene TRBJ1-2, with D tentatively TRBD1 (5 bases). Germline-derived CDR1 and CDR2 are SQVTM and ANQGSEA. Trimming took 2 bases from V and 6 from J, leaving 13 bases between them. The CDR3 spans 13 residues. DNA of the CDR3: TGCAGCGTTGAAAGAGGCAGGGCTGATGGCTACACCTTC. This codes for CSVERGRADGYTF.

This rearrangement joins TRBV7-2 to TRBJ2-7, with D hard to call. This CDR3 region has 12 residues. The germline V gene has CDR1 SGHTA and CDR2 FQGNSA. V lost 0 bases, J lost 2 bases, and 2 bases lay in between. Here the CDR3 reads CASSLAAYEQYF. For the CDR3, the DNA is TGTGCCAGCAGCTTAGCAGCCTACGAGCAGTACTTC.

This chain connects TRBV6-5 to TRBJ1-1; D gene unclear. The CDR3 has 13 amino acids. Trimming took 5 bases from V and 1 from J, leaving 8 bases between them. Per the germline V gene, CDR1 is MNHEY and CDR2 is SVGAGI. The CDR3 loop is CASSITANTEAFF. CDR3 in DNA: TGTGCCAGCAGTATCACGGCGAACACTGAAGCTTTCTTT.

The rearrangement links TRBV6-1 to TRBJ1-5, with no clear D. The CDR3 spans 16 residues. Trimming stripped 0 bases from V and 7 bases from J, with 16 bases between. The germline V gene encodes CDR1 MNHNS and CDR2 SASEGT. In nucleotides, the CDR3 is TGTGCCAGCAGTGAAGCGAGGATGAGGGCAGGCCAGCCCCAGCATTTT. This encodes CASSEARMRAGQPQHF.

The chain employs TRBV6-6 and TRBJ2-7; 8 nucleotides agree with TRBD1. The CDR3 loop spans 14 amino acids. J lost 6 bases, V lost 5 bases, and 9 bases had no gene match. Germline V CDR1 and CDR2: MNHNY, SVGAGI (reference sequence). DNA of the CDR3: TGTGCCAGCAGTCGTCGGGACAGGCCCCCCGAGCAGTACTTC. This gives the protein CASSRRDRPPEQYF.

Regarding this clone: The limits of the CDR3 on the DNA are not certain, so only TCRdb's listed CDR3 is given. The chain employs TRBV21-1 and TRBJ1-6; the table gives TRBD1 as D, unverified against the DNA. TRBV21-1 is listed as a pseudogene. The CDR3 adds up to 17 amino acids, both ends counted. CDR3 loop: CASTVATGTLSNSPLHF.

This clone was seen once. The rearrangement uses TRBV12-5 and TRBJ1-2; D possibly corresponds to TRBD1 (6 bases). Trimming cost V 1 base and J 8 bases, with 14 bases left between them. Germline lookup yields CDR1 LGHNT and CDR2 FRNRAP. The CDR3 has 14 amino acids. CDR3 DNA sequence: TGTGCTAGTGGTTTGGCGGAGGGGGTTGGGGGCTACACCTTC. Encoded protein: CASGLAEGVGGYTF. The variable domain in full, completed from reference TRBV12-5 and TRBJ1-2, reads DARVTQTPRHKVTEMGQEVTMRCQPILGHNTVFWYRQTMMQGLELLAYFRNRAPLDDSGMPKDRFSAEMPDATLATLKIQPSEPRDSAVYFCASGLAEGVGGYTFGSGTRLTVV.

The V and J genes are TRBV5-6 and TRBJ1-6; 8 nucleotides agree with TRBD1. The CDR3 has 15 residues. Unmatched junction bases numbered 7, after V lost 2 bases and J lost 9 bases. Germline loops: CDR1 SGHDT, CDR2 YYEEEE. CDR3 nucleotide sequence: TGTGCCAGCAGCTTCACCGGGACAGGCCGTTCACCCCTCCACTTT. It specifies CASSFTGTGRSPLHF.

V usage is TRBV7-2 and J usage is TRBJ1-6; 7 bases are shared with TRBD1. The CDR3 runs 15 residues. Germline CDR1 reads SGHTA; CDR2 reads FQGNSA. Unmatched junction bases numbered 7, after V lost 1 base and J lost 10 bases. The CDR3 sequence: CASSLGQGGRSPLHF. DNA for the CDR3: TGTGCCAGCAGCTTAGGGCAGGGGGGGAGATCACCCCTCCACTTT.

The chain joins TRBV10-3 to TRBJ2-3; possibly TRBD2 for D (6 bases). V lost 11 bases and J lost 1, with 13 bases in between. CDR3 length: 13 residues. Germline V gene lookup returns CDR1 ENHRY and CDR2 SYGVKD. CDR3 amino acids: CAVEEGGTDTQYF. In nucleotides, the CDR3 is TGTGCCGTCGAGGAGGGAGGCACAGATACGCAGTATTTT.

The sample holds one count of this clone. The CDR3 loop is CASINSGGSYGYTF. The CDR3 DNA is TGTGCCAGCATCAATTCGGGGGGCTCCTATGGCTACACCTTC. This chain joins TRBV7-2 and TRBJ1-2; possible D gene TRBD1, 6 bases. The CDR3 loop spans 14 amino acids. The germline CDR1 and CDR2 sequences are SGHTA and FQGNSA. V lost 7 bases and J 4 bases, leaving 16 bases between the germline ends.

This sequence joins TRBV29-1 and TRBJ1-5; unclear D gene. V gave up 4 bases and J gave up 1 base, with 11 bases separating them. The CDR3 length is 14 residues. CDR1 is SQVTM and CDR2 is ANQGSEA in the germline V gene. The CDR3 DNA reads TGCAGCGTTGTGGGGTTCCCCAGCAATCAGCCCCAGCATTTT. Its protein product is CSVVGFPSNQPQHF.

This clone was found many times. The V and J genes are TRBV7-9 and TRBJ1-1; no firm D call. Trimming took off 4 bases at V and 10 bases at J, with 10 bases between the two ends. CDR1 and CDR2 from the germline V gene are SEHNR and FQNEAQ (reference sequence). The CDR3 consists of 11 residues. CDR3 residues: CASSSGLPAFF. The DNA for the CDR3 is TGTGCCAGCAGCTCGGGATTACCAGCTTTCTTT. The full variable domain, completed using reference TRBV7-9 and TRBJ1-1, is DTGVSQNPRHKITKRGQNVTFRCDPISEHNRLYWYRQTLGQGPEFLTYFQNEAQLEKSRLLSDRFSAERPKGSFSTLEIQRTEQGDSAMYLCASSSGLPAFFGQGTRLTVV.

The gene calls are TRBV5-4 and TRBJ2-2; 7 bases line up with TRBD2. This CDR3 has 15 residues. The V and J ends lost 4 bases and 1 base, in that order; junction bases with no gene match: 4. From germline, CDR1 is SGHNT and CDR2 YYREEE (reference sequence). The CDR3 DNA reads as TGTGCCAGCAGCGCGGTAGCGGGGAACACCGGGGAGCTGTTTTTT. Protein sequence: CASSAVAGNTGELFF.

This rearrangement joins TRBV6-5 to TRBJ2-3; possibly TRBD2 for D (5 bases). Trimming pared 2 bases from V and 4 bases from J, leaving 7 bases between. The germline CDR1 and CDR2 sequences are MNHEY and SVGAGI. This CDR3 has 13 residues. The CDR3 here is CASSYEGPDTQYF. The CDR3 DNA follows: TGTGCCAGCAGTTACGAGGGTCCAGATACGCAGTATTTT.

This CDR3 reads CASSPLDRGYYNYGYTF. The CDR3 nucleotides read TGTGCCAGCAGCCCCCTGGACAGGGGCTACTATAACTATGGCTACACCTTC. The chain carries TRBV5-6 and TRBJ1-2; 9 nucleotides align to TRBD1. Germline lookup yields CDR1 SGHDT and CDR2 YYEEEE. This CDR3 is built from 17 residues. J was trimmed by 1 base and V by 4 bases; bases with no gene match: 11.

J is TRBJ2-2 and V is TRBV15; D is perhaps TRBD2 (6 bases). Trimming removed 1 base at V and 11 bases at J, with 17 bases between. The germline gives CDR1 LNHNV, CDR2 YYDKDF (reference sequence). This CDR3 is built from 15 residues. The CDR3 coding sequence is TGTGCCACCAGCAGAGGGGAGGTGATGGGCACTGAGCTGTTTTTT. Its protein product is CATSRGEVMGTELFF.

The gene calls are TRBV19 and TRBJ2-1; D may match TRBD1 or TRBD2 (6 bases each). Germline V lookup: CDR1 LNHDA, CDR2 SQIVND (reference sequence). The CDR3 covers 14 residues. V was clipped by 0 bases and J by 7 bases, with 10 bases between them. CDR3 region: CASSIEQGGNEQFF. CDR3 nucleotide sequence: TGTGCCAGTAGTATAGAACAAGGGGGGAATGAGCAGTTCTTC.

In this sample, this clone turned up once. The rearrangement uses TRBV19 and TRBJ1-1, with 7 bases lining up with TRBD1. The CDR3 spans 16 residues. Germline lookup yields CDR1 LNHDA and CDR2 SQIVND (reference sequence). The trim removed 5 bases at V and 0 bases at J, leaving 9 bases unmatched. CDR3 sequence: CASSPQGVGVNTEAFF. In nucleotides, the CDR3 is TGTGCCAGTAGTCCTCAGGGGGTAGGGGTGAACACTGAAGCTTTCTTT.

The chain employs TRBV27 and TRBJ1-2; D gene ambiguous. Germline CDR1 MNHEY, CDR2 SMNVEV (reference sequence). V was shortened by 10 bases and J by 6 bases, with 12 bases between the two germline ends. This CDR3 region has 11 residues. This CDR3 reads CATIGGNGYTF. As DNA, the CDR3 is TGTGCCACCATAGGAGGGAATGGCTACACCTTC.

The chain has TRBV5-4 and TRBJ2-1; 12 nucleotides agree with TRBD2. CDR1 is SGHNT and CDR2 is YYREEE in the germline V gene (reference sequence). V was clipped by 3 bases and J by 7 bases; unmatched bases: 8. The CDR3 has 16 residues. The CDR3 region is CASSSTTSGRRNEQFF. CDR3 bases: TGTGCCAGCAGCTCGACAACTAGCGGGAGGAGAAATGAGCAGTTCTTC.

The chain combines TRBV3-1 (or the pseudogene TRBV3-2) with TRBJ2-7, with D maybe TRBD1 (6 bases). The germline V gene has CDR1 LGHDT and CDR2 YNNKEL (reference sequence). V dropped 1 base and J dropped 2 bases, with 12 bases sitting between them. CDR3 size: 15 residues. The CDR3 is CASSQVWTAPYEQYF. The CDR3 bases are TGTGCCAGCAGCCAAGTCTGGACAGCGCCCTACGAGCAGTACTTC.

This chain links TRBV13 with TRBJ1-2, with 7 bases lining up with TRBD1. Losses at the gene ends were 6 bases for V and 8 bases for J; bases not matched to a gene: 9. CDR3 length: 13 amino acids. CDR1 is PRHDT and CDR2 is FYEKMQ in the germline V gene (reference sequence). The CDR3 reads CASRPEGAEGYTF. In nucleotides, the CDR3 is TGTGCCAGCAGGCCTGAGGGGGCGGAGGGCTACACCTTC.

The V call is TRBV7-3, the J call TRBJ2-1; the D call may be TRBD1 or TRBD2 (5 bases each). Trimming removed 4 bases from V and 8 bases from J, with 24 bases in between. CDR1 is SGHTA and CDR2 is FQGTGA in the germline V gene. The CDR3 covers 17 residues. The CDR3 is CASSSLGSGLGQDEQFF. In DNA, the CDR3 is TGTGCCAGCAGCTCCCTAGGTTCGGGGCTTGGGCAGGATGAGCAGTTCTTC.

This sequence joins TRBV5-5 and TRBJ1-5, with D unresolved. CDR1 is SGHKS, CDR2 YYEKEE, per germline (reference sequence). V lost 0 bases, J lost 5 bases, and 6 bases lay in between. This CDR3 is built from 13 residues. CDR3 in amino acids: CASSLASHQPQHF. The CDR3 bases are TGTGCCAGCAGCTTGGCCAGTCATCAGCCCCAGCATTTT.